Included here is one T cell receptor (beta chain) sequence, with context. Its target is not known. The sample originates from a study of cytomegalovirus exposure and HLA in healthy donors. Study-level results: Whilst most TCR sequences proved rare, a subset of public TCRs occurred across many donors. The authors listed around 150 TCR beta chains as cytomegalovirus-associated. Accounts indicate the classifier identified cytomegalovirus status with strong specificity and sensitivity.

The protocol was immunoSEQ multiplex PCR, while the TCRdb copy is restricted to in-frame clones and leaves out a portion. The repertoire consists of 200,000 to 300,000 clones, with approximately 83% occurring once and the leading ten covering around 1.2%. This CDR3 has 20 amino acids. V gave up 0 bases and J gave up 1 base, with 19 bases separating them. CDR1 MGHRA and CDR2 YSYEKL come from the germline V gene. The approximately 120-subject validation cohort, separate from the roughly 670-subject first cohort, included the donors. This receptor was identified in a woman aged 25 to 45 in good health and CMV-seropositive. The sample comprised PBMCs. This chain connects TRBV4-1 to TRBJ2-6, with D perhaps matching TRBD2 (6 bases). This CDR3 is CASSQDRFWTRGSGANVLTF. In DNA form, the CDR3 reads TGCGCCAGCAGCCAAGATCGCTTTTGGACCCGGGGGTCTGGGGCCAACGTCCTGACTTTC.